The TCR beta chain under discussion was sequenced for a study of OX40 agonist ivuxolimab in advanced cancers. People who had autoimmune disease history or systemic immunosuppression were excluded. Assay used: immunoSEQ multiplex PCR; TCRdb lists only in-frame clones, some missing. Among 40,000 to 60,000 clones listed, approximately 86% were seen once. The sequencing here drew on CD4+ or CD8+ T cells sorted from blood, taken in a trial of the OX40 agonist ivuxolimab. The clonotype comes from an adult with an advanced solid tumor such as melanoma, head and neck, liver or kidney cancer.

CDR3 protein: CSVAGNAGYTF. In DNA, the CDR3 is TGCAGCGTTGCGGGGAACGCTGGCTACACCTTC. V and J are TRBV29-1 and TRBJ1-2; D remains ambiguous. V was clipped by 4 bases and J by 7 bases, with 10 bases between them. There are 11 residues in the CDR3. Germline values: CDR1 SQVTM, CDR2 ANQGSEA.